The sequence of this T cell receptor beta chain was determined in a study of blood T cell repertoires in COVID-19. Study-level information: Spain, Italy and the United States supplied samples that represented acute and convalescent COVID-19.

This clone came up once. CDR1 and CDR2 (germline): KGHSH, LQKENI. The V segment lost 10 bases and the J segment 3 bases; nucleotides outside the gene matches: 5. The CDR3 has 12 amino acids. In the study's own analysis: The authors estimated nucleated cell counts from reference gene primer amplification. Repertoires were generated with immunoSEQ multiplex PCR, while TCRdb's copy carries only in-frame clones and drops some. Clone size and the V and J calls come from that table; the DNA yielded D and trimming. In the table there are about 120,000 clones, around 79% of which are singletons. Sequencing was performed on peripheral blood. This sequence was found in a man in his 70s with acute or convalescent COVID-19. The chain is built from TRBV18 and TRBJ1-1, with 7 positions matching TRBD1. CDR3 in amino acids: CATKQGYTEAFF. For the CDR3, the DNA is TGTGCCACCAAACAGGGGTACACTGAAGCTTTCTTT.